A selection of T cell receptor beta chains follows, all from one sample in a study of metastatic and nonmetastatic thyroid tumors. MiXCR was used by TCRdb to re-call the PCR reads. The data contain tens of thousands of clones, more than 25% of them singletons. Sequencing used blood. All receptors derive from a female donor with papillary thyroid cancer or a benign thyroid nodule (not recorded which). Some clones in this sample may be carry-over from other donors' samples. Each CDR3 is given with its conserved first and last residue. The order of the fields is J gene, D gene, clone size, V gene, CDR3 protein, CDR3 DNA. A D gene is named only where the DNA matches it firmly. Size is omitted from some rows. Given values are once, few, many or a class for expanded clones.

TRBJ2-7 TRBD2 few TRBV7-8 CASSPYSGGITYEQYF TGTGCCAGCAGCCCCTATAGCGGGGGGATTACCTACGAGCAGTACTTC
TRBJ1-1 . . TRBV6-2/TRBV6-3 CASSYSPDSQAFF TGTGCCAGCAGTTACTCGCCGGACAGCCAAGCTTTCTTT
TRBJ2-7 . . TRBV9 CASSVGQGCDQYF TGTGCCAGCAGCGTAGGTCAGGGGTGCGATCAGTACTTC
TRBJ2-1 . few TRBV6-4 CASSDTVWWQFF TGTGCCAGCAGTGATACCGTCTGGTGGCAGTTCTTC
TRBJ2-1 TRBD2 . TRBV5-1 CASSPGNAGGWNEQFF TGCGCCAGCAGCCCTGGGAATGCGGGAGGTTGGAATGAGCAGTTCTTC
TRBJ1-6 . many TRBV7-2 CASSRPFRSSSYNSPLHF TGTGCCAGCAGCCGCCCTTTTAGGTCAAGCTCCTATAATTCACCCCTCCACTTT
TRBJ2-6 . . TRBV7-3 CASSRPPGSSGANVLTF TGTGCCAGCAGCCGCCCACCGGGAAGCTCTGGGGCCAACGTCCTGACTTTC
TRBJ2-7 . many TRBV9 CASSPQGHSPEQYF TGTGCCAGCAGCCCTCAGGGTCATTCTCCTGAGCAGTACTTC
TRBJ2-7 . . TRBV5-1 CASSLRGAAYEQYF TGCGCCAGCAGCTTGCGGGGTGCAGCCTACGAGCAGTACTTC
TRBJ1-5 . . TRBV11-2 CASSLEAGSPQHF TGTGCCAGCAGCTTAGAGGCAGGCTCGCCCCAGCATTTT
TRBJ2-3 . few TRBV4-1 CASSQDPTGSQADTQYF TGCGCCAGCAGCCAAGATCCCACCGGGAGTCAGGCAGATACGCAGTATTTT
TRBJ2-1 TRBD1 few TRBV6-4 CASSDSRTGSYNEQFF TGTGCCAGCAGTGACTCTAGGACAGGGAGTTACAATGAGCAGTTCTTC
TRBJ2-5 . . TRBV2 CASRGGRVPQETQYF TGTGCCAGCAGGGGCGGGCGGGTTCCTCAAGAGACCCAGTACTTC